Sequencing of this T cell receptor (beta chain) was carried out in a study of T cells in Graves' hyperthyroidism and ophthalmopathy. Whole-study context: Peripheral blood samples were taken at initial diagnosis, prior to any treatment. Study-level results: Researchers found most expanded thyroid clonotypes above 0.001 in blood as well.

This clonotype was recorded at least ten times. Its antigen is still unknown. CDR1 is DFQATT and CDR2 is SNEGSKA in the germline V gene (reference sequence). The CDR3 covers 15 residues. V lost 6 bases to trimming and J lost 3 bases; unmatched junction nucleotides: 12. There were TCR beta CDR3 regions amplified from RNA transcripts. The TCR CDR3 first-round RT-PCR relied on the HTBI primer set. Each CDR3 protein gets one entry after TCRdb re-called the multiplex PCR reads with MiXCR. The sample has over 500,000 distinct CDR3 sequences, about 14% seen once. Patients aged 18 to 65 had newly diagnosed hyperthyroidism of under 2 months' duration.

This receptor was obtained from a woman in her forties with Graves' hyperthyroidism. The V and J genes are TRBV20-1 and TRBJ2-3; 7 nucleotides line up with TRBD2. Sequencing was done on a sample of blood. The CDR3 DNA is TGCAGTGCGGCGAAGGCGGGAGTATGGACAGATACGCAGTATTTT. Amino acid sequence: CSAAKAGVWTDTQYF.